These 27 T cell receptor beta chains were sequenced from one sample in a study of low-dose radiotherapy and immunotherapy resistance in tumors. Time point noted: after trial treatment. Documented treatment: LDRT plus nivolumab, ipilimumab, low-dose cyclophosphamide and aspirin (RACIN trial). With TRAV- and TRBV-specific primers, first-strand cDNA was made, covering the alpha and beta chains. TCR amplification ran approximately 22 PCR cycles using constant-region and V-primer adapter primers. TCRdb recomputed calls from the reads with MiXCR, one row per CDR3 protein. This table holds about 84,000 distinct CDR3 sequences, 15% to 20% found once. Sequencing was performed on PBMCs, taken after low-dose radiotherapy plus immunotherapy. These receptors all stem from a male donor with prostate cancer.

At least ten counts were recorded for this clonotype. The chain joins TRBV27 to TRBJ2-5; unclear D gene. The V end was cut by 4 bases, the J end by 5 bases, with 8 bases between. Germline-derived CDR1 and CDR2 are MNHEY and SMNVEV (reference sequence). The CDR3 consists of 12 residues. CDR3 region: CASSSPQETQYF. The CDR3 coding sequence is TGTGCCAGCAGTTCCCCCCAGGAGACCCAGTACTTC.

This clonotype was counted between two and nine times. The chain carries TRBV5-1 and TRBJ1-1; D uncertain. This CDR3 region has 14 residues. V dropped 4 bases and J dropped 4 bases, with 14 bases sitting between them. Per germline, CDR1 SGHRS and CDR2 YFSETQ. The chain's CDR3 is CASSVGSGVTEAFF. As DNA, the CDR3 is TGCGCCAGCAGCGTAGGAAGTGGGGTCACTGAAGCTTTCTTT.

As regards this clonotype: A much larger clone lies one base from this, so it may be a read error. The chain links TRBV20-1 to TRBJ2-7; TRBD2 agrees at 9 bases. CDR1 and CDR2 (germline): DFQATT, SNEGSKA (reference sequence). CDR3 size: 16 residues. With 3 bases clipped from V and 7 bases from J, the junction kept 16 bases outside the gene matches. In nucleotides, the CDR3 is TGCAGTGCTAGCTACCCCAGCGGGAGGAGGTACAATGAGCAGTACTTC. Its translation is CSASYPSGRRYNEQYF.

The DNA for the CDR3 is TGTGCCAGCATTGGGGGGACAGGGGGTGGCTACACCTTC. Residues: CASIGGTGGGYTF. The chain is built from TRBV28 and TRBJ1-2, with TRBD1 matching 11 bases. V was clipped by 7 bases and J by 7 bases; unmatched bases: 5. CDR1 and CDR2 (germline): MDHEN, SYDVKM. The CDR3 length is 13 residues.

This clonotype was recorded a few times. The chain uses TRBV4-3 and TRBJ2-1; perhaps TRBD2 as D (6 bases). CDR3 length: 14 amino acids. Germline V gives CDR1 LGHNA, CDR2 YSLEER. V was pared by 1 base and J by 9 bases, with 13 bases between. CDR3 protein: CASSQVGEVGEQFF. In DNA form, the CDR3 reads TGCGCCAGCAGCCAAGTGGGGGAGGTCGGTGAGCAGTTCTTC.

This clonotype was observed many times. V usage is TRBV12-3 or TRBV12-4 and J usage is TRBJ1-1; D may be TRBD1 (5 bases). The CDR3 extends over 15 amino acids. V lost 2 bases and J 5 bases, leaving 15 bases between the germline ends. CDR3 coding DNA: TGTGCCAGCAGTTTAAACCTCGGGGGTAGGACTGAAGCTTTCTTT. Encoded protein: CASSLNLGGRTEAFF.

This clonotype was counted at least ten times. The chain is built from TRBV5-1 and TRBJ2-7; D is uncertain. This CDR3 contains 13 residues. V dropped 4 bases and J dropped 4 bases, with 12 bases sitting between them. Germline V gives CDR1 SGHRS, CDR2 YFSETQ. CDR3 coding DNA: TGCGCCAGCAGCCTCCGGGCACCGTACGAGCAGTACTTC. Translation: CASSLRAPYEQYF. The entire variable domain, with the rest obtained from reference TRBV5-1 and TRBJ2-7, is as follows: KAGVTQTPRYLIKTRGQQVTLSCSPISGHRSVSWYQQTPGQGLQFLFEYFSETQRNKGNFPGRFSGRQFSNSRSEMNVSTLELGDSALYLCASSLRAPYEQYFGPGTRLTVT.

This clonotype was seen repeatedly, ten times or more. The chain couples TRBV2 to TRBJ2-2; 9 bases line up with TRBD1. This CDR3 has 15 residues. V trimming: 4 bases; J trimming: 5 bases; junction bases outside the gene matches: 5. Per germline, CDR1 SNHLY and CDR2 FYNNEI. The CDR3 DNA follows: TGTGCCAGCAGTGTCACGGGACAGGGTACCGGGGAGCTGTTTTTT. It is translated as CASSVTGQGTGELFF.

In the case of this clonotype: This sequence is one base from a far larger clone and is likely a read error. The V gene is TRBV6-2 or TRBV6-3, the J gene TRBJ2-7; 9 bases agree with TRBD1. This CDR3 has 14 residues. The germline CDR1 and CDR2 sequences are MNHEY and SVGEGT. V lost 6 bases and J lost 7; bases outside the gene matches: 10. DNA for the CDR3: TGTGCCAGCAGGATACAGGGGGCCACCAATGAGCAGTACTTC. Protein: CASRIQGATNEQYF.

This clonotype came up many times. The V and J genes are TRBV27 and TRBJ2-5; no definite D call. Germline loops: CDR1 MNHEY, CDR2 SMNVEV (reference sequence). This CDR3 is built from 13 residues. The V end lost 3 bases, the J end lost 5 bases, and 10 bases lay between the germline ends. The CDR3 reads CASSFSAVETQYF. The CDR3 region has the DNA TGTGCCAGCAGTTTCTCGGCAGTCGAGACCCAGTACTTC.

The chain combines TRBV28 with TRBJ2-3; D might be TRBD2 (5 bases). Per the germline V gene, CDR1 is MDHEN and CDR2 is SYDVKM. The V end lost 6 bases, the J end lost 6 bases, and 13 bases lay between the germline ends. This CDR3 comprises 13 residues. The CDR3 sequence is CASRSASSDTQYF. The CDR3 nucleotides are TGTGCCAGCAGATCCGCTAGCTCCGATACGCAGTATTTT.

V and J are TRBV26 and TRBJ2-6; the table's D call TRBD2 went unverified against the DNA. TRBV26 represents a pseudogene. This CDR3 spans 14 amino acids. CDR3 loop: CASAGGAGANVLTF. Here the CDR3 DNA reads TGTGCCAGTGCGGGAGGCGCTGGGGCCAACGTCCTGACTTTC.

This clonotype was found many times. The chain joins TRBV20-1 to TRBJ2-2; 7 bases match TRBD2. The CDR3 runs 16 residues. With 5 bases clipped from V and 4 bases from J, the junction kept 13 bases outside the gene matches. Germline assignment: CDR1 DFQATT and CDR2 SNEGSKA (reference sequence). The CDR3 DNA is TGCAGTGCTGGGGACTACCGAGGAGGTCCCACCGGGGAGCTGTTTTTT. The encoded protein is CSAGDYRGGPTGELFF.

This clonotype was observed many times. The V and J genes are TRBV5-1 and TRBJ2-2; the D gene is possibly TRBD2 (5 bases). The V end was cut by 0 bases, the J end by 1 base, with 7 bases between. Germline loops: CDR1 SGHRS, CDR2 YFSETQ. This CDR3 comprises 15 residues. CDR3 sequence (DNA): TGCGCCAGCAGCTTGGCCGGGAAGAACACCGGGGAGCTGTTTTTT. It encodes CASSLAGKNTGELFF.

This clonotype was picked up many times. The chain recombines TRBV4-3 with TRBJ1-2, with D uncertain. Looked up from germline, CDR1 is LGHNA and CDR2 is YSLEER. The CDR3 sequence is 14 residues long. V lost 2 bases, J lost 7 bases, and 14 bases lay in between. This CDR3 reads CASSQILTEGGYTF. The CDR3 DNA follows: TGCGCCAGCAGCCAAATTCTCACGGAAGGTGGCTACACCTTC.

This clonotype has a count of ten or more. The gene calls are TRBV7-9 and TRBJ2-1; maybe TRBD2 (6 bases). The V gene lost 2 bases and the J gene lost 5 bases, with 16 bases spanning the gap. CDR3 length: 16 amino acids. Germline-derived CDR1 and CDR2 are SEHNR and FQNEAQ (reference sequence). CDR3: CASSLRKGGLNNEQFF. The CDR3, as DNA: TGTGCCAGCAGCTTAAGAAAAGGAGGACTAAACAATGAGCAGTTCTTC.

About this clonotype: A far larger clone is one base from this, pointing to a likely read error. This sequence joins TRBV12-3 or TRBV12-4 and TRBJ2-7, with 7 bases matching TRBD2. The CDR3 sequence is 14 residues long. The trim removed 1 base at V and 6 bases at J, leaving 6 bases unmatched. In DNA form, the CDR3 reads TGTGCCAGCAGTTTAGGACAGCGGGATGGCGAGCAGTACTTC. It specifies CASSLGQRDGEQYF.

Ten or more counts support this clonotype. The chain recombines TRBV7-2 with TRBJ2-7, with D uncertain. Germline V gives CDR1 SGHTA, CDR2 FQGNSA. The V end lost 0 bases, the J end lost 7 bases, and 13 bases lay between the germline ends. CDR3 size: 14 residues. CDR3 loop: CASSLASKTLEQYF. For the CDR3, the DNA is TGTGCCAGCAGCTTAGCGTCGAAAACATTAGAGCAGTACTTC.

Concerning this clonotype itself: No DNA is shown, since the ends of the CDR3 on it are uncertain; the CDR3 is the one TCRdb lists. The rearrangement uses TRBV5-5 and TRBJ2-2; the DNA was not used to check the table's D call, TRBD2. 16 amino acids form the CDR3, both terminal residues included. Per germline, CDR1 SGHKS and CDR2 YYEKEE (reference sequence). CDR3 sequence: CASSGPGLDTGELFFF.

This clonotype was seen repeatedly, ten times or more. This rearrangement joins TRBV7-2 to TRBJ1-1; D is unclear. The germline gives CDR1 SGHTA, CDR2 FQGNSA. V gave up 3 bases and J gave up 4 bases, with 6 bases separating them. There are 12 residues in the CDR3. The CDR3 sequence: CASSFSPTEAFF. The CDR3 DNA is TGTGCCAGCAGCTTTTCCCCCACTGAAGCTTTCTTT.

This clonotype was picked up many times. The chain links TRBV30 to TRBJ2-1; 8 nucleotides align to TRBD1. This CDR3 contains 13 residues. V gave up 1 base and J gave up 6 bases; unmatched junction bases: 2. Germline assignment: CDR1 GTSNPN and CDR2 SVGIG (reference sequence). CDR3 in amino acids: CAWSGTGSNEQFF. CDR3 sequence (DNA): TGTGCCTGGAGTGGGACAGGGTCCAATGAGCAGTTCTTC.

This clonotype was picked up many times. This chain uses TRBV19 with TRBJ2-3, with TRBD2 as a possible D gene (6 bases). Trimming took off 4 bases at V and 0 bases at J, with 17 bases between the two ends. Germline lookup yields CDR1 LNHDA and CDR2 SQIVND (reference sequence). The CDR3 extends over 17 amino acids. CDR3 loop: CASSSPPGLTSTDTQYF. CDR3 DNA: TGTGCCAGTAGTAGTCCGCCGGGACTGACGAGCACAGATACGCAGTATTTT.

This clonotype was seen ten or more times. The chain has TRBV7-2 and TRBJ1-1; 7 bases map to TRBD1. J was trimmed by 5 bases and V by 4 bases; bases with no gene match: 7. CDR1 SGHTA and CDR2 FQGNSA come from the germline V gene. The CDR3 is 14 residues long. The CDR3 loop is CASSSPNRGTEAFF. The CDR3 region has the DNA TGTGCCAGCAGCTCGCCCAACAGGGGAACTGAAGCTTTCTTT.

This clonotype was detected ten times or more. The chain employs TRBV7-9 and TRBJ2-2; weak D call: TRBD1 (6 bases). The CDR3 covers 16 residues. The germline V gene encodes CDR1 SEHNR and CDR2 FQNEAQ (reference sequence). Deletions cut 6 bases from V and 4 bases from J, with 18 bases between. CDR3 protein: CASRSTWGLSTGELFF. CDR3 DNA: TGTGCCAGCAGGTCCACGTGGGGGCTCAGCACCGGGGAGCTGTTTTTT.

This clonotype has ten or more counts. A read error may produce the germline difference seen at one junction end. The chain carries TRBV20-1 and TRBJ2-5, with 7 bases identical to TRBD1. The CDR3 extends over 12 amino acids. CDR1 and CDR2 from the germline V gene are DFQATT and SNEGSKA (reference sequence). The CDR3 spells CSARDRAETQYF. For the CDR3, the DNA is TGCAGTGCTCGAGACAGGGCAGAGACCCAGTACTTC.

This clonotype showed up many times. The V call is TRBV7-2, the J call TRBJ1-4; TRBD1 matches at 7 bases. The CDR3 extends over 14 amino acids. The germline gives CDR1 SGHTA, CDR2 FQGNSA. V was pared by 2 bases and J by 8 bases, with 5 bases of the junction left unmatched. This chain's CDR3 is CASSLQGGVEKLFF. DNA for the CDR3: TGTGCCAGCAGCTTACAGGGGGGCGTAGAAAAACTGTTTTTT.

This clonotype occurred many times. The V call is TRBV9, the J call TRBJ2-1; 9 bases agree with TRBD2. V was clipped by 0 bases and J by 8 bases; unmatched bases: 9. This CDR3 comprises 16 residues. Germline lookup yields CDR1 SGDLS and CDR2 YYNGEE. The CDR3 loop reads CASSVGGSGSGDEQFF. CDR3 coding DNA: TGTGCCAGCAGCGTAGGTGGTAGCGGGAGTGGCGATGAGCAGTTCTTC.